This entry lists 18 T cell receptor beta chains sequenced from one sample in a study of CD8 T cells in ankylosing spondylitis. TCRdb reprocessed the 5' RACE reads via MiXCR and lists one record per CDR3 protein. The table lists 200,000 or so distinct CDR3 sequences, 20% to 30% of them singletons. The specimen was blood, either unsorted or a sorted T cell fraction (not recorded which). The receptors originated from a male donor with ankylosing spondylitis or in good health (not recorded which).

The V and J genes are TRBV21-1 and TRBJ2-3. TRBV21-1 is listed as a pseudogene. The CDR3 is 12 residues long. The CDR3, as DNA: TGTGCCAGCAGCAAAAGGGAAGATACGCAGTATTTT. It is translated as CASSKREDTQYF.

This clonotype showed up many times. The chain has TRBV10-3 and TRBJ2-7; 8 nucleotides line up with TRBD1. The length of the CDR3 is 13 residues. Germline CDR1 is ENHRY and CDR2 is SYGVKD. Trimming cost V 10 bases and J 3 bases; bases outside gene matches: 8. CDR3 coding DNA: TGTGCCACCGAGGACAGGGTTGGCTACGAGCAGTACTTC. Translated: CATEDRVGYEQYF.

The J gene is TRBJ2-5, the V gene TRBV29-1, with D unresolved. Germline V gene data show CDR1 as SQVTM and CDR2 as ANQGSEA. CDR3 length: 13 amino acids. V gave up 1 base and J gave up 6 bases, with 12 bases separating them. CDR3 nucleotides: TGCAGCGTTGAAGTGGGTCTCTCGAAGACCCAGTACTTC. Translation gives CSVEVGLSKTQYF.

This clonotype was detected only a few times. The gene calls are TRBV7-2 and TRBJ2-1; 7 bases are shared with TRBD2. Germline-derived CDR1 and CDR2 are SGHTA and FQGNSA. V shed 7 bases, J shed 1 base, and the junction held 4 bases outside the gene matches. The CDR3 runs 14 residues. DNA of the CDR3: TGTGCCAGCATAGGGCGGGAGTCCTACAATGAGCAGTTCTTC. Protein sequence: CASIGRESYNEQFF.

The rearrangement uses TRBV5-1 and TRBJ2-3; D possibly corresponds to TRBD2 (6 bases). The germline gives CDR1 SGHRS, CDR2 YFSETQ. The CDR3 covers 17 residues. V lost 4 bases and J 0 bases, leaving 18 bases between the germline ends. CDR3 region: CASSPQNRLGSTDTQYF. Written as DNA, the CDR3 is TGCGCCAGCAGCCCCCAGAACCGACTAGGGAGCACAGATACGCAGTATTTT. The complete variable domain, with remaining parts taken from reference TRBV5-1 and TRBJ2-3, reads KAGVTQTPRYLIKTRGQQVTLSCSPISGHRSVSWYQQTPGQGLQFLFEYFSETQRNKGNFPGRFSGRQFSNSRSEMNVSTLELGDSALYLCASSPQNRLGSTDTQYFGPGTRLTVL.

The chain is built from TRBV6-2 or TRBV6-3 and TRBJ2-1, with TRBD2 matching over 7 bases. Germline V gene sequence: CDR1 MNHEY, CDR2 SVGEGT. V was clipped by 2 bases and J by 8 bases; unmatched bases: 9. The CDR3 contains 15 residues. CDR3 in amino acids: CASSYGGGPIYEQFF. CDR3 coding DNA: TGTGCCAGCAGTTACGGGGGAGGGCCGATATATGAGCAGTTCTTC.

CDR3 protein: CASSPRGLETQYF. Written as DNA, the CDR3 is TGTGCCAGCAGCCCCCGGGGGCTGGAGACCCAGTACTTC. V usage is TRBV3-1 and J usage is TRBJ2-5; D might be TRBD1 or TRBD2, each matching 6 bases. Germline CDR1 LGHDT, CDR2 YNNKEL (reference sequence). The CDR3 runs to 13 residues. The V and J ends lost 4 bases and 5 bases respectively, with 11 bases between them.

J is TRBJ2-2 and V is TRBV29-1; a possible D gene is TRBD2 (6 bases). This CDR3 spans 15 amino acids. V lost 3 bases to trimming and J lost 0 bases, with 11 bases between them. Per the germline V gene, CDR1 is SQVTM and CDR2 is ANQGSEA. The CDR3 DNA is TGCAGCGTTGAGGCTCGGGACTCGAACACCGGGGAGCTGTTTTTT. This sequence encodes CSVEARDSNTGELFF.

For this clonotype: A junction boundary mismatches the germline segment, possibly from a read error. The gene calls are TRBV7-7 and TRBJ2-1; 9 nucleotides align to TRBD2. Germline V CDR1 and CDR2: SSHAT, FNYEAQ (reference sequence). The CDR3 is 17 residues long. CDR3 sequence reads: CASSLEAGGASYNEQFF. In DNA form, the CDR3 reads TGTGCTAGCAGCTTAGAGGCGGGAGGGGCCTCCTACAATGAGCAGTTCTTC.

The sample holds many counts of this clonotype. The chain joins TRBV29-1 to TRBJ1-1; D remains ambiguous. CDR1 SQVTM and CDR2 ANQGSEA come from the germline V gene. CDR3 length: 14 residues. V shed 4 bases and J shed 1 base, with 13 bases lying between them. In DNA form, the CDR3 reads TGCAGCGTTGCTAAAGCTACGGGGAACACTGAAGCTTTCTTT. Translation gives CSVAKATGNTEAFF.

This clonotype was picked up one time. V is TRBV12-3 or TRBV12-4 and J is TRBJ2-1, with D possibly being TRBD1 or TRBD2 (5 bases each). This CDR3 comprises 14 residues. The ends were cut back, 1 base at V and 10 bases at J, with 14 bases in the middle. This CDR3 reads CASSLGVGDGEQFF. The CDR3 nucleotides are TGTGCCAGCAGTTTAGGGGTTGGGGACGGGGAGCAGTTCTTC.

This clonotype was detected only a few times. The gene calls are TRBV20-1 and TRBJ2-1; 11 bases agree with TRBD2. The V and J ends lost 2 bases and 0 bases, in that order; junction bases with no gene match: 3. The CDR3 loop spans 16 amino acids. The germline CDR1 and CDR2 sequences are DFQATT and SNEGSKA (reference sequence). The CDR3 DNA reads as TGCAGTGCTAGACCGGGACTAGCGGCCTCCTACAATGAGCAGTTCTTC. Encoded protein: CSARPGLAASYNEQFF.

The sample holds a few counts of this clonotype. For the CDR3, the DNA is TGCAGTGCGAATACAGGGTCTTCCGCTAACTATGGCTACACCTTC. This translates into CSANTGSSANYGYTF. The chain recombines TRBV20-1 with TRBJ1-2; TRBD1 is a possible D gene (6 bases). The CDR3 extends over 15 amino acids. V lost 6 bases and J 0 bases, leaving 17 bases between the germline ends. CDR1 and CDR2 from the germline V gene are DFQATT and SNEGSKA (reference sequence).

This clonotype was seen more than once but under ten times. The CDR3 spells CSVTGALPETQYF. The CDR3 nucleotides are TGCAGCGTTACGGGAGCCCTCCCAGAGACCCAGTACTTC. The chain joins TRBV29-1 to TRBJ2-5; the D gene is possibly TRBD2 (6 bases). The CDR3 sequence is 13 residues long. The germline V gene encodes CDR1 SQVTM and CDR2 ANQGSEA. The germline V and J ends were trimmed by 5 bases and 4 bases, with 14 bases remaining between them.

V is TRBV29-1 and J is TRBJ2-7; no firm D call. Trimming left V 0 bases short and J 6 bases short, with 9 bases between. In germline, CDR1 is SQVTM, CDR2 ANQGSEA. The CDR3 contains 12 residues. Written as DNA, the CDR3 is TGCAGCGTTGAAGATCCGAACAGCGAGCAGTACTTC. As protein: CSVEDPNSEQYF.

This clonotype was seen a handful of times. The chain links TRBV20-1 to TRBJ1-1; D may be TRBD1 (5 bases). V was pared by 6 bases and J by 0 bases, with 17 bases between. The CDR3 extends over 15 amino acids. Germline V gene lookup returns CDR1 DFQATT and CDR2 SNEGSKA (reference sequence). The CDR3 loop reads CSAPRGGEMNTEAFF. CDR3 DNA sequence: TGCAGTGCACCGCGCGGGGGTGAGATGAACACTGAAGCTTTCTTT.

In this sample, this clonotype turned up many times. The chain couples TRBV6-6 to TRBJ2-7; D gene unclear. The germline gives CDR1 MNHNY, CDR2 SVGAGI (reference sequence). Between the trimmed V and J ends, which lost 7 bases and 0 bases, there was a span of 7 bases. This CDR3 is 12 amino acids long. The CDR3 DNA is TGTGCCAGCACCTTGGGCTCCTACGAGCAGTACTTC. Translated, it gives CASTLGSYEQYF.

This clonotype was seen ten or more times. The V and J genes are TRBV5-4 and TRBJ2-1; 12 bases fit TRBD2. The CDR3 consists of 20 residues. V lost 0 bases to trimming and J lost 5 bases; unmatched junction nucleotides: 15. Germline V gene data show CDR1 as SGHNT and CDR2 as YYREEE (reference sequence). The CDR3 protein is CASSLDWGATSGSRHNEQFF. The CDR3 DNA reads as TGTGCCAGCAGCTTGGATTGGGGGGCGACTAGCGGGAGTAGGCACAATGAGCAGTTCTTC.